This TCR beta chain appears in the sequencing data of a study of CD8 T cells in ankylosing spondylitis. General study findings and limits: Enrichment of disease-linked clones was reportedly significant in matched ankylosing spondylitis synovial fluid. Disease-linked clones bore a CD8+ phenotype and were relatively rare in peripheral blood.

Quantitative 5'-RACE with molecular barcodes produced the TCR beta libraries. Via MiXCR, TCRdb re-called the 5' RACE reads, giving one row per CDR3 protein. The profile shows about 25,000 distinct CDR3 sequences, 2.5% to 3% of them singletons. Germline CDR1 reads SGDLS; CDR2 reads YYNGEE. The CDR3 totals 15 residues. The ends were cut back, 4 bases at V and 8 bases at J, with 19 bases in the middle. This clonotype has a count of ten or more. Its antigen is undetermined. This sequence originates from a female donor with ankylosing spondylitis or in good health (not recorded which). V and J are TRBV9 and TRBJ2-1; no clear D. The specimen was blood, either unsorted or a sorted T cell fraction (not recorded which). CDR3 loop: CASSLSPNSIYEQFF. The DNA for the CDR3 is TGTGCCAGCAGCCTCTCCCCAAATTCGATATATGAGCAGTTCTTC.